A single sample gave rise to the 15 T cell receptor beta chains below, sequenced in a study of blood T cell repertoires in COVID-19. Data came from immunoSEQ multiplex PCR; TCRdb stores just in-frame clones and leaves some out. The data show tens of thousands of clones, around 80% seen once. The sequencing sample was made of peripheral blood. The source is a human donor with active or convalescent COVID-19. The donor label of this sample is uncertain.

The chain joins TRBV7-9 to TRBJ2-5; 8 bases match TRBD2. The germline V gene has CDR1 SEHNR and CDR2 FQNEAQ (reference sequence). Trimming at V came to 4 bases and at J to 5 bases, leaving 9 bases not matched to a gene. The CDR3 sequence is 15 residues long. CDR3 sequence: CASSSDGRGWETQYF. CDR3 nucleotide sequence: TGTGCCAGCAGCTCCGACGGGAGGGGCTGGGAGACCCAGTACTTC.

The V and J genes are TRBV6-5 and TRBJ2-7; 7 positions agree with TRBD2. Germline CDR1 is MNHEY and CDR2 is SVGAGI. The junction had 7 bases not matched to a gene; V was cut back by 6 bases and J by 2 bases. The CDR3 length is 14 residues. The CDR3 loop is CASRRTSAAYEQYF. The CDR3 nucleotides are TGTGCCAGCAGACGCACTAGCGCGGCCTACGAGCAGTACTTC.

The CDR3 DNA follows: TGTGCCAGCACAGGACAGGGGGGCTATGGCTACACCTTC. It yields the protein CASTGQGGYGYTF. The chain carries TRBV12-3 or TRBV12-4 and TRBJ1-2, with 10 bases aligning to TRBD1. Trimming removed 7 bases from V and 4 bases from J; junction bases left unmatched: 3. The CDR3 has 13 residues.

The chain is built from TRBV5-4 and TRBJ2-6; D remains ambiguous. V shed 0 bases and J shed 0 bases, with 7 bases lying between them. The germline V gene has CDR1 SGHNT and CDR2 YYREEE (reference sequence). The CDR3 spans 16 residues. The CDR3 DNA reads TGTGCCAGCAGCTTGGTTTTCAGCTCTGGGGCCAACGTCCTGACTTTC. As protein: CASSLVFSSGANVLTF.

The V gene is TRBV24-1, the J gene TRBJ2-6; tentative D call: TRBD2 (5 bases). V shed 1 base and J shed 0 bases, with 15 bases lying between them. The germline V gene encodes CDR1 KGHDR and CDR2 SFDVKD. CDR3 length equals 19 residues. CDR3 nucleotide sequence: TGTGCCACCAGTGATTTTAAGGGTCCGGGAACCTCTGGGGCCAACGTCCTGACTTTC. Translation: CATSDFKGPGTSGANVLTF.

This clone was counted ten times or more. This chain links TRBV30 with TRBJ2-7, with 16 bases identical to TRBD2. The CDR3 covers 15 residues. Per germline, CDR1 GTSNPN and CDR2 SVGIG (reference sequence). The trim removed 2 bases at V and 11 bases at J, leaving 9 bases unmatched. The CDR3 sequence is CAWSSKGLAGGREYF. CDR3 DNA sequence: TGTGCCTGGAGTTCCAAGGGACTAGCGGGAGGGCGAGAGTACTTC.

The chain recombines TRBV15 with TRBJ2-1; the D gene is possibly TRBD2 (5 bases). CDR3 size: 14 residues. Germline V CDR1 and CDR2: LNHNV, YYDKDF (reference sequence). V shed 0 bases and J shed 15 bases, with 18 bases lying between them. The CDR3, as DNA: TGTGCCACCAGCAGAGATTCGGGGAGTATAGTCGGGTTCTTC. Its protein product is CATSRDSGSIVGFF.

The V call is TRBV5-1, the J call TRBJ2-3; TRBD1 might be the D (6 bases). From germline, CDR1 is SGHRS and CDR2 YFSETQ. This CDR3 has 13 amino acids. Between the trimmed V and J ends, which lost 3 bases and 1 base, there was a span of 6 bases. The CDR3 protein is CASSWTGTDTQYF. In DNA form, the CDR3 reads TGCGCCAGCAGCTGGACAGGCACAGATACGCAGTATTTT.

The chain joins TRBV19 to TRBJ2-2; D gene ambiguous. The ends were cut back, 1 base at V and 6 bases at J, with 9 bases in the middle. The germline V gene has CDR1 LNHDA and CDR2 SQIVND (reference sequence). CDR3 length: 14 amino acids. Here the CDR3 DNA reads TGTGCCAGTAGTATAGGTAGAATATCCGGGGAGCTGTTTTTT. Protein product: CASSIGRISGELFF.

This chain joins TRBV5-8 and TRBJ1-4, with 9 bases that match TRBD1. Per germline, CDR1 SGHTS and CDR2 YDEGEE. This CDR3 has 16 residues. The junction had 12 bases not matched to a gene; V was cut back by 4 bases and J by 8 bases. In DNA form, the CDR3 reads TGTGCCAGCAGCCCGACCTTTCCCGGGACAGGGGAAAAACTGTTTTTT. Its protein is CASSPTFPGTGEKLFF.

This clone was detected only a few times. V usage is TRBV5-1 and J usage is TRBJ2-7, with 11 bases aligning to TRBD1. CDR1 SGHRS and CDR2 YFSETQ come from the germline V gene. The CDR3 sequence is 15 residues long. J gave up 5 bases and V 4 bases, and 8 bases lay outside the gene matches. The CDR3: CASSATGTGGHEQYF. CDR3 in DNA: TGCGCCAGCAGCGCGACCGGGACAGGGGGGCACGAGCAGTACTTC.

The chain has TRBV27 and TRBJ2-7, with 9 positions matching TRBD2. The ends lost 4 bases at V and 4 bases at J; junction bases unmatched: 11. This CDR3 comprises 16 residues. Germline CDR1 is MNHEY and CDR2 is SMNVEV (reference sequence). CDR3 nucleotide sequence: TGTGCCAGCAGTTCTGGTGAGGGTAGCGGGAGTTACGAGCAGTACTTC. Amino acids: CASSSGEGSGSYEQYF.

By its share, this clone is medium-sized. In DNA form, the CDR3 reads TGCGCCAGCAGGGAACAGGGGGGATACGAGCAGTACTTC. Translated, it gives CASREQGGYEQYF. J is TRBJ2-7 and V is TRBV5-1; TRBD1 matches 8 bases. V shed 5 bases, J shed 4 bases, and the junction held 5 bases outside the gene matches. CDR1 and CDR2 from the germline V gene are SGHRS and YFSETQ. The CDR3 is 13 residues long. The full variable domain, in which reference TRBV5-1 and TRBJ2-7 provide the parts outside the CDR3, is KAGVTQTPRYLIKTRGQQVTLSCSPISGHRSVSWYQQTPGQGLQFLFEYFSETQRNKGNFPGRFSGRQFSNSRSEMNVSTLELGDSALYLCASREQGGYEQYFGPGTRLTVT.

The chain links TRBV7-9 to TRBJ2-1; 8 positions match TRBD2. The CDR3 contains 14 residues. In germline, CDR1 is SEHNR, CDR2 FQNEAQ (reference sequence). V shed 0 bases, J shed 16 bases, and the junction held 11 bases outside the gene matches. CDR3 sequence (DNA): TGTGCCAGCAGCTTAGCGAAAGCAGGGACTAGTTACTTCTTC. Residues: CASSLAKAGTSYFF.

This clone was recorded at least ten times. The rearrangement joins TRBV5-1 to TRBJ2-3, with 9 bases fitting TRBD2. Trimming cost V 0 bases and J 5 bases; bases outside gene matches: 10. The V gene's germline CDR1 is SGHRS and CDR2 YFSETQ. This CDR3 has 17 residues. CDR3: CASSLVGSGSGGDTQYF. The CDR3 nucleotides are TGCGCCAGCAGCTTGGTAGGTAGCGGGAGTGGCGGAGATACGCAGTATTTT.